This is a list of T cell receptor beta chains from one sample in a study of early T cells in non-severe SARS-CoV-2 infection. TCRdb re-called the 5' RACE reads through MiXCR, storing one row per CDR3 protein. The sample shows 50,000 to 60,000 distinct CDR3 sequences, 12% of them seen only once. Material: whole blood. These receptors were collected from an adult who was a healthcare worker with PCR-confirmed SARS-CoV-2 infection or an uninfected control (not recorded which). The CDR3 runs from the conserved cysteine through the conserved F or W. The order of the fields is V gene, J gene, CDR3 protein.

TRBV6-5,TRBJ1-2,CASSYTDGYGYTF
TRBV7-9,TRBJ1-5,CASSFPGSNQPQHF
TRBV3-1,TRBJ2-7,CASSQRGVGFSEQYF
TRBV6-2/TRBV6-3,TRBJ2-1,CASSYSGQHSYNEQFF
TRBV6-6,TRBJ2-6,CASSYSTGSGANVLTF
TRBV3-1,TRBJ2-7,CASSQGYEQYF
TRBV7-2,TRBJ1-5,CASSRWGGQPQHF
TRBV2,TRBJ2-2,CARDRDRETGELFF
TRBV6-6,TRBJ2-7,CASSYYRRGVTYEQYF
TRBV11-2,TRBJ1-1,CASSLDRGEAYF
TRBV11-2,TRBJ2-6,CASSLGIGLAYSGANVLTF
TRBV30,TRBJ1-1,CAWIQGGAFF
TRBV4-2,TRBJ1-4,CASRLPGSNEKLFF
TRBV11-2,TRBJ1-1,CASSFQGQSQAFF
TRBV5-6,TRBJ2-7,CASSLDRPDYEQYF
TRBV12-3/TRBV12-4,TRBJ2-1,CASSPSASYNEQFF
TRBV7-9,TRBJ1-1,CASSFEGRRNTEAFF
TRBV28,TRBJ2-5,CASSSRTGFQETQYF
TRBV18,TRBJ1-4,CASSPPPGQAVREKLFF
TRBV11-2,TRBJ1-1,CASNGGPNTEAFF
TRBV20-1,TRBJ2-3,CSAARTSTDTQYF
TRBV28,TRBJ2-7,CASGLVYEQYF
TRBV6-2/TRBV6-3,TRBJ2-1,CASSKQGRRGDEQFF
TRBV6-4,TRBJ2-3,CASSDSSGGTDTQYF
TRBV6-2/TRBV6-3,TRBJ2-1,CATRGDEQFF
TRBV7-9,TRBJ2-1,CASSVGGAYNEQFF
TRBV12-3/TRBV12-4,TRBJ2-1,CASSFHGGTVEQFF
TRBV6-2/TRBV6-3,TRBJ2-6,CASIRDRETGANVLTF
TRBV7-9,TRBJ1-2,CASSKNAFQVAYGYTF
TRBV5-1,TRBJ2-3,CASSLAGRTDTQYF
TRBV12-3/TRBV12-4,TRBJ2-1,CASSLAWTYNEQFF
TRBV12-3/TRBV12-4,TRBJ2-2,CASRPLTGVTDTGELFF
TRBV27,TRBJ1-1,CASRERGSRAENTEAFF
TRBV3-1,TRBJ1-5,CASSHSDSNQPQHF
TRBV27,TRBJ1-5,CASRRTGGHNSNQPQHF
TRBV5-1,TRBJ2-3,CASTYGGATDTQYF
TRBV6-2/TRBV6-3,TRBJ1-5,CASSPDSNQPQHF
TRBV7-9,TRBJ2-4,CASSFTGQGTKNIQYF
TRBV20-1,TRBJ2-3,CSARIVIDTQYF
TRBV3-1,TRBJ2-2,CASSQDSRSYTGELFF
TRBV4-2,TRBJ2-2,CASSQDNLGQAPTGELFF